Below are 23 T cell receptor beta chains sequenced from a single sample in a study of cytotoxic CD8 clonotypes in ibrutinib-treated CLL. Assay used: immunoSEQ multiplex PCR; TCRdb lists only in-frame clones, some missing. This repertoire shows some 140,000 clones, 85% to 95% found once; its top ten account for more than 10%. This specimen consisted of PBMCs, obtained after 12 months of ibrutinib treatment. These receptors were collected from a human donor with chronic lymphocytic leukemia.

The chain is built from TRBV19 and TRBJ2-7; D possibly uses TRBD1 or TRBD2 (6 bases each). The germline V and J ends were trimmed by 1 base and 5 bases, with 12 bases remaining between them. In germline, CDR1 is LNHDA, CDR2 SQIVND (reference sequence). The CDR3 covers 14 residues. The chain's CDR3 is CASSIVRGGDEQYF. CDR3 bases: TGTGCCAGTAGTATAGTCAGGGGAGGCGACGAGCAGTACTTC.

The rearrangement joins TRBV5-1 to TRBJ1-2, with 9 bases lining up with TRBD1. The V gene end was trimmed by 5 bases and the J gene end by 6 bases; junction bases not matched to a gene: 8. The germline V gene encodes CDR1 SGHRS and CDR2 YFSETQ. CDR3 length equals 14 residues. In nucleotides, the CDR3 is TGCGCCAGCAGTTTCGGGGACAGGGCTAATGGCTACACCTTC. It yields the protein CASSFGDRANGYTF.

The chain recombines TRBV2 with TRBJ2-1; D possibly corresponds to TRBD2 (5 bases). The CDR3 is 15 residues long. V dropped 5 bases and J dropped 7 bases, with 18 bases sitting between them. The germline gives CDR1 SNHLY, CDR2 FYNNEI. CDR3 region: CASSFSPSGGNEQFF. As DNA, the CDR3 is TGTGCCAGCAGTTTTAGCCCGAGCGGAGGTAATGAGCAGTTCTTC.

The rearrangement links TRBV28 to TRBJ2-4; tentatively, D is TRBD1 or TRBD2 (5 bases each). CDR1 is MDHEN, CDR2 SYDVKM, per germline. CDR3 length: 14 amino acids. V lost 7 bases to trimming and J lost 5 bases, with 15 bases between them. CDR3 protein: CASTQAGDQNIQYF. CDR3 bases: TGTGCCAGCACCCAGGCTGGGGACCAAAACATTCAGTACTTC.

CDR3 nucleotide sequence: TGCGCCAGCAGCCAAGAAGGCAGGGGACAGGGTGGCGAGACCCAGTACTTC. This gives the protein CASSQEGRGQGGETQYF. The gene calls are TRBV4-3 and TRBJ2-5; 9 bases are shared with TRBD1. The CDR3 loop spans 17 amino acids. V trimming: 0 bases; J trimming: 5 bases; junction bases outside the gene matches: 10. Looked up from germline, CDR1 is LGHNA and CDR2 is YSLEER.

The J gene is TRBJ2-1, the V gene TRBV2; the match to TRBD2 covers 12 bases. The CDR3 loop spans 17 amino acids. Germline trimming cut 5 bases from V and 7 bases from J; bases unmatched to any gene: 12. Germline values: CDR1 SNHLY, CDR2 FYNNEI. The CDR3 coding sequence is TGTGCCAGCAGTCTTTCTAGCGGGAGGGCCCTCGCAAATGAGCAGTTCTTC. It yields the protein CASSLSSGRALANEQFF. Complete variable domain (other parts from reference TRBV2 and TRBJ2-1): EPEVTQTPSHQVTQMGQEVILRCVPISNHLYFYWYRQILGQKVEFLVSFYNNEISEKSEIFDDQFSVERPDGSNFTLKIRSTKLEDSAMYFCASSLSSGRALANEQFFGPGTRLTVL.

The genes are TRBV14 and TRBJ1-1; 7 bases match TRBD1. CDR1 SGHDN and CDR2 FVKESK come from the germline V gene. The CDR3 contains 15 residues. J lost 3 bases, V lost 4 bases, and 8 bases had no gene match. CDR3 in DNA: TGTGCCAGCAGCCCTCGAGGAGGGGGCTACACTGAAGCTTTCTTT. Translating gives CASSPRGGGYTEAFF.

The gene calls are TRBV28 and TRBJ1-1, with D uncertain. Germline values: CDR1 MDHEN, CDR2 SYDVKM. This CDR3 comprises 14 residues. Trimming left V 5 bases short and J 5 bases short, with 15 bases between. This CDR3 is CASSTLLSMTEAFF. The CDR3 DNA sequence: TGTGCCAGCAGTACGCTCCTCTCAATGACTGAAGCTTTCTTT.

The chain is built from TRBV18 and TRBJ1-3; D not certain. Germline V lookup: CDR1 KGHSH, CDR2 LQKENI. V was pared by 5 bases and J by 0 bases, with 11 bases between. The CDR3 runs to 15 residues. The CDR3 bases are TGTGCCAGCTCAGGACGGGAGAGCTCTGGAAACACCATATATTTT. It translates to CASSGRESSGNTIYF.

The chain is built from TRBV5-5 and TRBJ1-1; no definite D call. The CDR3 spans 13 residues. Per germline, CDR1 SGHKS and CDR2 YYEKEE (reference sequence). Trimming shortened V by 6 bases and J by 3 bases, and 12 bases separated the two germline ends. In DNA, the CDR3 is TGTGCCAGCACCCACCGGACGGACACTGAAGCTTTCTTT. Translated: CASTHRTDTEAFF. The full variable domain, its missing parts supplied by reference TRBV5-5 and TRBJ1-1, is DAGVTQSPTHLIKTRGQQVTLRCSPISGHKSVSWYQQVLGQGPQFIFQYYEKEERGRGNFPDRFSARQFPNYSSELNVNALLLGDSALYLCASTHRTDTEAFFGQGTRLTVV.

This chain uses TRBV6-4 with TRBJ1-2; D remains ambiguous. V lost 5 bases to trimming and J lost 2 bases, with 15 bases between them. There are 15 residues in the CDR3. Germline values: CDR1 MRHNA, CDR2 SNTAGT. In nucleotides, the CDR3 is TGTGCCAGCAGTCCCTCACCGACCCCGAACTATGGCTACACCTTC. This sequence encodes CASSPSPTPNYGYTF.

The chain couples TRBV25-1 to TRBJ1-5; tentatively, D is TRBD1 (5 bases). The V end lost 2 bases, the J end lost 5 bases, and 10 bases lay between the germline ends. The CDR3 has 14 residues. From germline, CDR1 is MGHDK and CDR2 SYGVNS. The CDR3 region is CASSEDEGYQPQHF. The CDR3 DNA reads as TGTGCCAGCAGTGAAGACGAGGGGTATCAGCCCCAGCATTTT.

Details on this clone: Germline is not matched at one junction end, which may reflect a read error. V is TRBV18 and J is TRBJ2-4; D not resolved. Germline assignment: CDR1 KGHSH and CDR2 LQKENI. The CDR3 runs 13 residues. As DNA, the CDR3 is TGTGCCAGCTCCACGGTACGCAAACACATTCAGTACTTC. Translated, it gives CASSTVRKHIQYF.

The rearrangement uses TRBV18 and TRBJ2-3; TRBD2 matches at 8 bases. The CDR3 runs 12 residues. Looked up from germline, CDR1 is KGHSH and CDR2 is LQKENI. V was pared by 4 bases and J by 14 bases, with 8 bases of the junction left unmatched. The CDR3 region is CASSLQRELAYF. The DNA for the CDR3 is TGTGCCAGCTCACTACAGCGGGAGCTAGCGTATTTT.

V gene TRBV19 combines with J gene TRBJ2-3, with D hard to call. V was cut by 6 bases and J by 0 bases, with 4 bases left in between. Germline-derived CDR1 and CDR2 are LNHDA and SQIVND (reference sequence). The CDR3 is made up of 12 amino acids. The CDR3 coding sequence is TGTGCCAGTAGGCCTAGCACAGATACGCAGTATTTT. It specifies CASRPSTDTQYF.

This chain links TRBV7-2 with TRBJ2-1; perhaps TRBD2 as D (5 bases). Germline CDR1 and CDR2: SGHTA and FQGNSA. Trimming left V 8 bases short and J 0 bases short, with 11 bases between. The length of the CDR3 is 14 residues. The CDR3 spells CASLWAGSYNEQFF. The CDR3 bases are TGTGCCAGCCTCTGGGCGGGCTCCTACAATGAGCAGTTCTTC.

The V call is TRBV28, the J call TRBJ2-5, with 7 bases fitting TRBD2. V trimming: 2 bases; J trimming: 5 bases; junction bases outside the gene matches: 8. This CDR3 is built from 15 residues. Germline CDR1 MDHEN, CDR2 SYDVKM. In nucleotides, the CDR3 is TGTGCCAGCAGTTTAGAGGGAGGGCCGGTGGAGACCCAGTACTTC. The encoded protein is CASSLEGGPVETQYF.

This chain connects TRBV28 to TRBJ2-5, with D tentatively TRBD1 or TRBD2 (5 bases each). V was trimmed by 11 bases and J by 1 base, leaving 14 bases between them. Germline-derived CDR1 and CDR2 are MDHEN and SYDVKM. The CDR3 runs to 13 residues. The CDR3 loop is CALSGDAQETQYF. CDR3 sequence (DNA): TGTGCCTTAAGTGGGGACGCCCAAGAGACCCAGTACTTC. Together with reference TRBV28 and TRBJ2-5, the CDR3 gives the full variable domain: DVKVTQSSRYLVKRTGEKVFLECVQDMDHENMFWYRQDPGLGLRLIYFSYDVKMKEKGDIPEGYSVSREKKERFSLILESASTNQTSMYLCALSGDAQETQYFGPGTRLLVL.

The rearrangement joins TRBV9 to TRBJ2-2, with 10 nucleotides matching TRBD1. CDR1 SGDLS and CDR2 YYNGEE come from the germline V gene. V lost 0 bases, J lost 4 bases, and 3 bases stayed unmatched. The CDR3 spans 16 residues. CDR3 sequence reads: CASSVGGQGGTGELFF. CDR3 nucleotides: TGTGCCAGCAGCGTAGGAGGACAGGGGGGCACCGGGGAGCTGTTTTTT.

The J gene is TRBJ2-6, the V gene TRBV28, with a possible D match to TRBD1 (5 bases). This CDR3 is built from 15 residues. From germline, CDR1 is MDHEN and CDR2 SYDVKM. Trimming took 7 bases from V and 0 from J, leaving 10 bases between them. Here the CDR3 reads CASTLQGSGANVLTF. In DNA, the CDR3 is TGTGCCAGCACCCTCCAGGGCTCTGGGGCCAACGTCCTGACTTTC.

This clone showed up just once. The chain joins TRBV5-8 to TRBJ1-5; no reliable D call. Germline lookup yields CDR1 SGHTS and CDR2 YDEGEE. The CDR3 loop spans 13 amino acids. The V end lost 1 base, the J end lost 12 bases, and 14 bases lay between the germline ends. The CDR3 coding sequence is TGTGCCAGCAGCTTGTTCTCCGGACGGGGCCAGCATTTT. It is translated as CASSLFSGRGQHF.

The genes are TRBV5-8 and TRBJ2-7; TRBD2 agrees at 7 bases. This CDR3 has 14 amino acids. From germline, CDR1 is SGHTS and CDR2 YDEGEE. J was trimmed by 3 bases and V by 0 bases; bases with no gene match: 3. CDR3 nucleotide sequence: TGTGCCAGCAGCTTGGGCGGGAGCGACTACGAGCAGTACTTC. Residues: CASSLGGSDYEQYF.

The chain couples TRBV2 to TRBJ1-1; no definite D call. Germline values: CDR1 SNHLY, CDR2 FYNNEI. CDR3 length: 12 residues. V was cut by 6 bases and J by 8 bases, with 13 bases left in between. This CDR3 is CASRADGSEAFF. In DNA, the CDR3 is TGTGCCAGCAGGGCAGACGGATCCGAAGCTTTCTTT.